This TCR beta chain came from a study of blood T cell repertoires in COVID-19. The overall study: Researchers got acute and convalescent COVID-19 samples from the United States, Italy and Spain. PBMCs, B-cell-depleted T cells, or T cells were the source of the cDNA or gDNA that made up the material.

Per the original methods: Reference gene primers were amplified, and this amplification served to estimate nucleated cell counts. Generated by immunoSEQ multiplex PCR, the TCRdb table keeps only in-frame clones and is missing some. V and J calls and clone size are given by that table; D and trimming were obtained from the DNA. The sample carries approximately 35,000 clones, approximately 88% recorded once. V lost 2 bases, J lost 2 bases, and 16 bases lay in between. Germline V gives CDR1 SGHRS, CDR2 YFSETQ. The CDR3 covers 17 residues. This TCR was sampled from a man in his sixties with active COVID-19. The rearrangement uses TRBV5-1 and TRBJ2-2; D is perhaps TRBD2 (6 bases). The sample taken for sequencing was peripheral blood. In DNA, the CDR3 is TGCGCCAGCAGCTTTCGGGACTCGAGGTTAAACACCGGGGAGCTGTTTTTT. It translates to CASSFRDSRLNTGELFF. Based on the CDR3 plus reference TRBV5-1 and TRBJ2-2, the full variable domain is KAGVTQTPRYLIKTRGQQVTLSCSPISGHRSVSWYQQTPGQGLQFLFEYFSETQRNKGNFPGRFSGRQFSNSRSEMNVSTLELGDSALYLCASSFRDSRLNTGELFFGEGSRLTVL.